The rows below give T cell receptor beta chains drawn from one sample of a study of OX40 agonist ivuxolimab in advanced cancers. TCRdb's copy holds only in-frame clones and misses some; the assay was immunoSEQ multiplex PCR. The sample comprises about 24,000 clones, 80% to 90% of which are singletons, and approximately 9.6% rests with the top ten. Sequencing used CD4+ or CD8+ T cells sorted from blood, obtained in a trial of the OX40 agonist ivuxolimab. Source of these receptors: an adult with an advanced solid tumor such as melanoma, head and neck, liver or kidney cancer. The CDR3 runs from the conserved cysteine through the conserved F or W. The order of the fields is J gene, clone size, D gene, V gene, CDR3 DNA, CDR3 protein. D genes are given only for firm matches. The size entry is marked missing in some rows and otherwise reads once, few, many or a size class.

J gene: TRBJ1-1; clone size: .; D gene: .; V gene: TRBV6-1; CDR3 DNA: TGTGCCAGCAGCTTGGGCGGAGTGAACACTGAAGCTTTCTTT; CDR3 protein: CASSLGGVNTEAFF
J gene: TRBJ1-3; clone size: .; D gene: .; V gene: TRBV28; CDR3 DNA: TGTGCCAGCAGTTCAGGGACGGCATCTGGAAACACCATATATTTT; CDR3 protein: CASSSGTASGNTIYF
J gene: TRBJ2-5; clone size: .; D gene: TRBD2; V gene: TRBV4-1; CDR3 DNA: TGCGCCAGCAGCCCCACATCTAGCGGAGAGCCCCAAGAGACCCAGTACTTC; CDR3 protein: CASSPTSSGEPQETQYF
J gene: TRBJ2-3; clone size: .; D gene: .; V gene: TRBV11-2; CDR3 DNA: TGTGCCAGCAGCTTACAGGGTCGGGGTGGCCCAGATACGCAGTATTTT; CDR3 protein: CASSLQGRGGPDTQYF
J gene: TRBJ2-1; clone size: .; D gene: .; V gene: TRBV18; CDR3 DNA: TGTGCCAGCTCCCTCTGGGACGGGGAGCAGTTCTTC; CDR3 protein: CASSLWDGEQFF
J gene: TRBJ2-3; clone size: once; D gene: TRBD2; V gene: TRBV5-1; CDR3 DNA: TGCGCCAGCAGCTTCCTAGCGGGATCAGATACGCAGTATTTT; CDR3 protein: CASSFLAGSDTQYF
J gene: TRBJ1-2; clone size: .; D gene: .; V gene: TRBV2; CDR3 DNA: TGTGCCAGCAGTGGAACGGGTAACGATGGCTACACCTTC; CDR3 protein: CASSGTGNDGYTF
J gene: TRBJ2-2; clone size: .; D gene: TRBD2; V gene: TRBV5-5; CDR3 DNA: TGTGCCAGCACCCTAGCGGGAGGCCTGAACACCGGGGAGCTGTTTTTT; CDR3 protein: CASTLAGGLNTGELFF
J gene: TRBJ2-7; clone size: .; D gene: TRBD2; V gene: TRBV28; CDR3 DNA: TGTGCCAGCAGGAGGGGTGGACTAGGGTACGAGCAGTACTTC; CDR3 protein: CASRRGGLGYEQYF
J gene: TRBJ2-1; clone size: .; D gene: .; V gene: TRBV6-4; CDR3 DNA: TGTGCCAGCAGGCAAGAGGGGACTCTCTCCTACAATGAGCAGTTCTTC; CDR3 protein: CASRQEGTLSYNEQFF
J gene: TRBJ2-5; clone size: .; D gene: TRBD2; V gene: TRBV19; CDR3 DNA: TGTGCCAGTAGACCGGGACTAGCGTTGGAGACCCAGTACTTC; CDR3 protein: CASRPGLALETQYF
J gene: TRBJ1-1; clone size: .; D gene: .; V gene: TRBV10-1; CDR3 DNA: TGCGCCAGCAGGTCCTCGATGGACAGTGAAGCTTTCTTT; CDR3 protein: CASRSSMDSEAFF
J gene: TRBJ2-1; clone size: few; D gene: TRBD2; V gene: TRBV5-1; CDR3 DNA: TGCGCCAGCAGCCCGGACCCGGGACTAGCGGGAGGCAATGAGCAGTTCTTC; CDR3 protein: CASSPDPGLAGGNEQFF
J gene: TRBJ2-7; clone size: once; D gene: TRBD1; V gene: TRBV2; CDR3 DNA: TGTGCCAGCATGACCGGGACAGGGGCTTACTACGAGCAGTACTTC; CDR3 protein: CASMTGTGAYYEQYF
J gene: TRBJ2-7; clone size: .; D gene: TRBD1; V gene: TRBV7-3; CDR3 DNA: TGTGCCAGCAGCGTGGACAGGGGGATAGAGCAGTACTTC; CDR3 protein: CASSVDRGIEQYF
J gene: TRBJ1-2; clone size: once; D gene: .; V gene: TRBV27; CDR3 DNA: TGTGCCAGCAGTTTAGCAGGGTTCTATGGCTACACCTTC; CDR3 protein: CASSLAGFYGYTF
J gene: TRBJ1-1; clone size: .; D gene: .; V gene: TRBV7-2; CDR3 DNA: TGTGCCAGCAGCTTAGTAGGTAGCTACACTGAAGCTTTCTTT; CDR3 protein: CASSLVGSYTEAFF
J gene: TRBJ2-3; clone size: .; D gene: TRBD1; V gene: TRBV6-5; CDR3 DNA: TGTGCCGGCAGTTACACATGGGACAGGGCTGGCGATACGCAGTATTTT; CDR3 protein: CAGSYTWDRAGDTQYF
J gene: TRBJ1-2; clone size: .; D gene: .; V gene: TRBV9; CDR3 DNA: TGTGCCAGCAGCGTGACAGGCTATGGCTACACCTTC; CDR3 protein: CASSVTGYGYTF
J gene: TRBJ2-1; clone size: .; D gene: TRBD2; V gene: TRBV5-1; CDR3 DNA: TGCGCCAGCAGCCACGGACTAGCGGGAGGGCCCACGAGGTCGAATGAGCAGTTCTTC; CDR3 protein: CASSHGLAGGPTRSNEQFF
J gene: TRBJ1-4; clone size: .; D gene: TRBD1; V gene: TRBV15; CDR3 DNA: TGTGCCACCAGCAGGGTTTCAGGGGGAAAACTGTTTTTT; CDR3 protein: CATSRVSGGKLFF
J gene: TRBJ2-3; clone size: .; D gene: .; V gene: TRBV7-3; CDR3 DNA: TGTGCCAGCAGCCCGACTAGTGCAACGGATACGCAGTATTTT; CDR3 protein: CASSPTSATDTQYF
J gene: TRBJ2-1; clone size: .; D gene: .; V gene: TRBV11-2; CDR3 DNA: TGTGCCAGCACCCCCCCCGGCGGGGAACAATCAGATGAGCAGTTCTTC; CDR3 protein: CASTPPGGEQSDEQFF
J gene: TRBJ2-7; clone size: .; D gene: .; V gene: TRBV5-1; CDR3 DNA: TGCGCCAGCAGTGGGGGCGGAGGGGACCACGAGCAGTACTTC; CDR3 protein: CASSGGGGDHEQYF
J gene: TRBJ1-1; clone size: .; D gene: .; V gene: TRBV5-1; CDR3 DNA: TGCGCCAGCAGCCGTACGGGACCGAACACTCCCGGAGAAGCTTTCTTT; CDR3 protein: CASSRTGPNTPGEAFF
J gene: TRBJ2-1; clone size: once; D gene: .; V gene: TRBV28; CDR3 DNA: TGTGCCAGCCTCGGGGCGGGAACCTACAATGAGCAGTTCTTC; CDR3 protein: CASLGAGTYNEQFF
J gene: TRBJ1-2; clone size: .; D gene: .; V gene: TRBV2; CDR3 DNA: TGTGCCAGCAGTGACCCACAGGTTAGGGGCTACACCTTC; CDR3 protein: CASSDPQVRGYTF
J gene: TRBJ2-3; clone size: .; D gene: TRBD2; V gene: TRBV5-1; CDR3 DNA: TGCGCCAGCGGACTAGCGGGAGGATACACAGATACGCAGTATTTT; CDR3 protein: CASGLAGGYTDTQYF
J gene: TRBJ2-7; clone size: once; D gene: .; V gene: TRBV7-2; CDR3 DNA: TGTGCCAGCAGCTTAGCGAGGGGGTCCTACGAGCAGTACTTC; CDR3 protein: CASSLARGSYEQYF